The 12 T cell receptor beta chains below all came from one sample that was sequenced in a study of cytomegalovirus exposure and HLA in healthy donors (dated by TCRdb to about 2017). Library prep was done by the immunoSEQ multiplex PCR assay. The multiplex PCR relied on a mix of 60 forward primers for TCR Vbeta segments and 13 reverse primers for TCR Jbeta segments. TCRdb stores this immuneACCESS table with in-frame sequences only. Part of the clones is absent; in the studies checked, under half of the shortfall reflects unresolved V genes, and no reason is known for the rest. This sample lists more than 150,000 clones; 81% were detected once. Around 2.2% of the sample belongs to the ten largest clones. Sequencing was carried out using PBMCs. Receptors were obtained from a woman aged 25 to 39 in good health and CMV-seronegative.

The chain is built from TRBV29-1 and TRBJ2-5; possible D gene TRBD1, 6 bases. The J call is uncertain, as TRBJ2-7 better fits the DNA end. CDR1 is SQVTM and CDR2 is ANQGSEA in the germline V gene. This CDR3 is 11 amino acids long. CDR3 in amino acids: CSGGHDYEQYF. For the CDR3, the DNA is TGCAGCGGGGGACACGACTACGAGCAGTACTTC.

In its sample, this clone was seen a few times. The chain carries TRBV18 and TRBJ1-1, with a tentative D call TRBD1 (6 bases). CDR3 size: 13 residues. V lost 6 bases and J 4 bases, leaving 12 bases between the germline ends. Germline V lookup: CDR1 KGHSH, CDR2 LQKENI. The chain's CDR3 is CASSLQGGTEAFF. The CDR3 nucleotides are TGTGCCAGCTCGCTACAGGGTGGCACTGAAGCTTTCTTT.

In this sample, this clone turned up once. The gene calls are TRBV10-3 and TRBJ1-1; 9 bases line up with TRBD1. CDR3 length: 16 residues. CDR1 is ENHRY, CDR2 SYGVKD, per germline. V shed 10 bases, J shed 4 bases, and the junction held 16 bases outside the gene matches. DNA for the CDR3: TGTGCCACGAGGAGGGGGACAGGGCAAGAGGCCACTGAAGCTTTCTTT. Translated, it gives CATRRGTGQEATEAFF.

V and J are TRBV7-8 and TRBJ2-3, with TRBD1 matching 8 bases. Trimming took 4 bases from V and 2 from J; bases not matched to a gene: 5. Per germline, CDR1 SGHVS and CDR2 FQNEAQ. This CDR3 has 15 amino acids. The CDR3 here is CASSYTGGYTDTQYF. In DNA, the CDR3 is TGTGCCAGCAGCTATACAGGGGGTTACACAGATACGCAGTATTTT.

This clone was seen more than once but under ten times. The chain carries TRBV19 and TRBJ2-3; 11 positions agree with TRBD2. The CDR3 covers 16 residues. The V and J ends lost 2 bases and 1 base, in that order; junction bases with no gene match: 2. Germline assignment: CDR1 LNHDA and CDR2 SQIVND (reference sequence). Here the CDR3 DNA reads TGTGCCAGTAGTATACTAGCGGGGGGACGCACAGATACGCAGTATTTT. Translated: CASSILAGGRTDTQYF.

The chain has TRBV9 and TRBJ2-1; 10 nucleotides agree with TRBD2. This CDR3 spans 12 amino acids. Germline V CDR1 and CDR2: SGDLS, YYNGEE. The junction had 4 bases not matched to a gene; V was cut back by 7 bases and J by 9 bases. The CDR3 coding sequence is TGTGCCAGCGGTAGCGGGGGGAGTGAGCAGTTCTTC. It is translated as CASGSGGSEQFF.

This sequence joins TRBV19 and TRBJ1-1; no firm D call. Trimming left V 5 bases short and J 1 base short, with 14 bases between. Germline values: CDR1 LNHDA, CDR2 SQIVND (reference sequence). The CDR3 runs to 15 residues. This chain's CDR3 is CASSDGTVPNTEAFF. CDR3 nucleotide sequence: TGTGCCAGTAGTGACGGAACAGTCCCGAACACTGAAGCTTTCTTT.

The chain has TRBV10-3 and TRBJ2-2; weak D call: TRBD2 (6 bases). Trimming left V 10 bases short and J 0 bases short, with 9 bases between. CDR1 and CDR2 (germline): ENHRY, SYGVKD. The CDR3 runs 13 residues. The chain's CDR3 is CATGTANTGELFF. CDR3 sequence (DNA): TGTGCCACCGGGACTGCGAACACCGGGGAGCTGTTTTTT.

The rearrangement links TRBV25-1 to TRBJ1-1; D uncertain. Germline V gene data show CDR1 as MGHDK and CDR2 as SYGVNS. There are 15 residues in the CDR3. Trimming took 5 bases from V and 4 from J, leaving 17 bases between them. CDR3: CASSIAGRLSTEAFF. DNA of the CDR3: TGTGCCAGCAGTATCGCAGGTAGGCTGAGCACTGAAGCTTTCTTT. Full variable domain (remainder filled in from reference TRBV25-1 and TRBJ1-1): EADIYQTPRYLVIGTGKKITLECSQTMGHDKMYWYQQDPGMELHLIHYSYGVNSTEKGDLSSESTVSRIRTEHFPLTLESARPSHTSQYLCASSIAGRLSTEAFFGQGTRLTVV.

The chain employs TRBV28 and TRBJ1-1, with a weak D call TRBD1 (6 bases). Germline CDR1 is MDHEN and CDR2 is SYDVKM. V was trimmed by 8 bases and J by 1 base, leaving 8 bases between them. The CDR3 runs 12 residues. CDR3 sequence reads: CASDRKNTEAFF. In DNA, the CDR3 is TGTGCCAGCGACAGGAAGAACACTGAAGCTTTCTTT. The entire variable domain, with the rest obtained from reference TRBV28 and TRBJ1-1, is as follows: DVKVTQSSRYLVKRTGEKVFLECVQDMDHENMFWYRQDPGLGLRLIYFSYDVKMKEKGDIPEGYSVSREKKERFSLILESASTNQTSMYLCASDRKNTEAFFGQGTRLTVV.

This clone was detected once. The CDR3: CASSQQGDNEQFF. The CDR3 DNA reads as TGTGCCAGCAGCCAGCAGGGGGACAATGAGCAGTTCTTC. The chain recombines TRBV11-3 with TRBJ2-1, with 7 nucleotides matching TRBD1. The CDR3 covers 13 residues. Per the germline V gene, CDR1 is SGHNT and CDR2 is YENEEA. Trimming cost V 5 bases and J 5 bases; bases outside gene matches: 3.

This sequence joins TRBV19 and TRBJ2-1; 8 nucleotides match TRBD2. J gave up 10 bases and V 5 bases, and 10 bases lay outside the gene matches. Germline V gene sequence: CDR1 LNHDA, CDR2 SQIVND (reference sequence). The CDR3 is 14 amino acids. The CDR3 nucleotides read TGTGCCAGTAGTCGGAGCTATAGACTAGCGGAGCAGTTCTTC. It codes for CASSRSYRLAEQFF.